This T cell receptor beta chain appears in the sequencing data of a study of shared clonotypes between healthy human individuals. Germline V gives CDR1 SGHRS, CDR2 YFSETQ. Trimming took 5 bases from V and 8 from J, leaving 14 bases between them. The CDR3 sequence is 13 residues long. Clones were read by immunoSEQ multiplex PCR, and TCRdb kept only the in-frame ones, dropping some. The profile shows approximately 2.5 million clones, 80% to 95% of them singletons. The sequenced material came from naive CD4+ T cells from PBMCs. Subset indicated: CD45RA+ positively selected. The V call is TRBV5-1, the J call TRBJ2-4; D is undetermined. The receptor's source is a man aged 18 to 30 in good health. Some clones in this sample may be carry-over from other donors' samples. CDR3 sequence: CASSLVGLDIQYF. CDR3 DNA: TGCGCCAGCAGTCTGGTTGGCCTAGACATTCAGTACTTC.